This TCR beta chain was recorded in a study of cytomegalovirus exposure and HLA in healthy donors (dated by TCRdb to the late 2010s). For the study in its entirety: An earlier analysis of 587 of the donors reported about 290 Gb of sequence data and some 120 million unique TCR beta sequences from 190 million or so T cells. An early release covering around 630 HLA-typed donors comprised about 300 gigabases of sequencing data and tens of millions of unique TCR sequences. Every discovery cohort repertoire had been produced on one sequencing platform. To study patterns of TCR occurrence, a later analysis re-analyzed previously published TCR beta repertoires from 700 or so donors and added high-resolution HLA genotyping. Of the roughly 400 genotyped donors, about 80% fell in the genetic ancestry cluster associated with self-reported Caucasian donors. About five DR-DQ haplotypes were handled as single units for association and clustering, since linkage in the cohort was strong. Donor age, sex, ethnicity and CMV serostatus were compiled alongside the repertoire data. Among about 400 genotyped donors of the cohort, an average of about 240,000 unique TCR beta nucleotide sequences was sequenced per donor, of which roughly 18% were non-productive. In the later analysis, no new phenotypic data were used to find candidate immune exposures; instead, reliance was placed on TCR beta sequences and their occurrence across donors. An earlier analysis of 587 of the donors applied high-throughput TCR beta sequencing to assess whether each TCR beta V gene segment acted as functional or pseudogenic. The study profiled the T cell repertoires of 550 to 700 subjects by immunosequencing and related them to cytomegalovirus serostatus. A separate validation cohort of about 110 different subjects was used in addition to the roughly 700-subject first cohort. The study was designed to test whether signatures of past pathogen exposure could be identified by cataloging public T cell receptors. Both class I and class II loci were covered by HLA typing, at four-digit resolution. Genome-wide SNP genotypes for about 60% of the roughly 700 donors were used in a later genetic analysis, which treated that subset as a discovery cohort. Typing coverage varied by locus: roughly 629-640 donors for A, B, C, DRB1 and DQB1; more than 500 for DQA1; about 570 for DPA1; under 490 for DPB1. The study combined high-throughput TCR immunosequencing, statistical association of individual TCRs with disease status, and machine learning to predict cytomegalovirus infection status. Summary of the overall study and its limitations: In a later analysis, TCR association rates were found to vary across HLA loci, with the most associated TCRs seen for DRB1 alleles and the fewest for HLA-C alleles. Most CMV-associated TCR beta chains appeared to be HLA-restricted in a later analysis, and the HLA associations seemed to be driven largely by CMV exposure. Compared with the 666-donor mean, donors in an Asian-associated ancestry cluster had fewer N-insertions in productive TCRs, according to a later genetic analysis. While some public TCRs were present in many individuals, most TCR sequences turned up only very rarely across donors. The authors suggested that the approach could potentially be generalized to other disease states and immunological phenotypes. A further reported finding was that TCR beta sequences accurately predicted the HLA-A and HLA-B alleles for most subjects in the first cohort. HLA typing was unavailable for some donors at each locus, so association tests used only the typed subset. An earlier analysis of approximately 600 of the donors showed that most TCR beta V segments appeared in productive rearrangements either about 87% or about 30% of the time, which broadly matched IMGT annotations. Strong co-occurrence of HLA alleles, especially DR and DQ, made assigning TCR associations to individual alleles difficult. Cytomegalovirus status was reported to be diagnosed by the classifier with high specificity and sensitivity in both the original and validation cohorts. Some IMGT-functional V segments, including TRBV6-2 and TRBV6-3, could not be distinguished by the 87-base-pair reads and were therefore excluded. In a later analysis, HLA-associated TCR beta chains showed more clonal expansion and lower generation probabilities than non-associated chains that were equally common. The presence/absence analyses assumed that sequencing depth was roughly uniform across donors, and that assumption may not be true. The study listed 150 to 200 TCR beta chains as associated with cytomegalovirus. Correlated functional status among segregating V segments might be attributable to linkage disequilibrium, but an unknown experimental factor could not be ruled out. A later analysis reported that several top co-occurrence clusters appeared linked to parvovirus B19, influenza, CMV and Epstein-Barr virus. In this cohort, only TCR beta chains were sequenced, and detectable features were limited by the absence of alpha or paired-chain data. V-gene and J-gene trimming of TCR beta chains was associated with a missense DCLRE1C variant in a later genetic analysis, and the association was replicated in an independent cohort. The earlier analysis of around 600 of the donors excluded around 17 rarely observed V segments, including chromosome 9 orphons, because counts were too low. Specific HLA alleles were associated with 15,000 to 20,000 TCR beta sequences at a false discovery rate of 0.05 in a later analysis. CMV serostatus was the only immune exposure information available for the cohort. Three of the identified cytomegalovirus-associated TCR beta chains were confirmed in vitro to be specific for cytomegalovirus antigens. A cluster of highly shared sequence variants was judged likely to be a technical artifact of the sequencing pipeline.

About this clone: This clone's antigen is unknown. No base-level quality is on record; no much larger clone is a single base apart.

In total, fewer than 750 healthy bone marrow donors made up the cohort. At the time of sampling, all cohort members were nominally healthy, though unrecorded immune exposures were likely present. The donor tested CMV seronegative, placing the donor among the 352 seronegative members of the cohort. A peripheral blood sample was collected from each donor, and TCR beta sequencing was performed on peripheral blood mononuclear cells. The Qiagen DNeasy Blood Extraction Kit was used to extract genomic DNA from the blood cell samples. The library came from the immunoSEQ multiplex PCR assay. For the multiplex PCR, a mixture combining 60 forward primers for TCR Vbeta segments and 13 reverse primers for TCR Jbeta segments was used. The CDR3 region of rearranged TCR beta genes was amplified from genomic DNA with a multiplex PCR assay. The amplified TCR beta libraries were sequenced on the Illumina HiSeq System as 87-base-pair reads. The study's own analysis went as follows. A later analysis counted tens of millions of unique TCR beta chains across the 600 to 850 repertoires, and about 10 million of these chains were shared by at least two donors. To remove PCR and sequencing errors, raw reads were error-corrected and collapsed into unique sequences using a nearest-neighbor algorithm that merged closely related sequences. Alignment of CDR3 sequences to IMGT reference sequences was used to assign V, D and J gene segments. For a sequence to be retained, a match of at least six nucleotides to both a V gene segment and a J gene segment was required. Rearrangements were classified as productive when the CDR3 lacked stop codons and remained in frame with V and J, and all other rearrangements were classified as non-productive. CDR3 was defined according to IMGT convention as the region running from the second conserved V-encoded cysteine to the conserved J-encoded phenylalanine. The earlier analysis of fewer than 750 of the donors excluded sequences that lacked an unambiguous match to a single V gene segment. An earlier analysis of several hundred of the donors called V segments functional above 56.7% productive rearrangements and segregating when the between-donor standard deviation exceeded 5%. To diagnose cytomegalovirus status from the catalog of TCR beta chain sequences, a statistical classification framework was built. In a later analysis, TCR nucleotide sequences were compared against IMGT/GENE-DB human TR gene sequences so that V and J genes could be assigned. The TCRdist pipeline was used in a later analysis to assign CDR3 sequences and most-parsimonious VDJ recombination scenarios. In a later analysis, each TCR beta chain was defined by its CDR3 amino acid sequence together with its V-gene family, and reads lacking a unique V-gene family were excluded. To address suspected cross-contamination and a sequencing artifact, a later analysis removed a few hundred highly shared, low-generation-probability nucleotide sequences. For each public chain, a later analysis derived a clonal expansion index from normalized ranks of inferred template counts within each repertoire. A later analysis computed generation probabilities with a VDJ recombination model fitted to out-of-frame rearrangements, and checked the results against IGoR. In a later analysis, hypergeometric tests were used to score TCR-TCR, TCR-HLA and TCR-CMV co-occurrence, with a repertoire-size bias correction applied to TCR pairs. To estimate false discovery rates, a later analysis permuted the HLA or CMV assignments 20 times. In a later analysis, co-occurring TCRs were grouped with DBSCAN, and TCRdist sequence similarity was added when clustering was performed within HLA-allele-positive subsets. Co-occurrence clustering excluded repertoires with fewer than 30,000 or more than 120,000 public chains, plus five with anomalous nucleotide sharing. In TCRdb, the immuneACCESS table is reduced to in-frame sequences with V and J assigned. These tables do not hold every clone; where another copy was compared, an unresolved V gene accounts for under half, and the others remain unexplained. The V and J calls and clone size come from that table; D and trimming were worked out from the DNA. Across this sample there are some 130,000 clones, with about 84% seen only once. The ten biggest clones cover roughly 1.1% of the sample.

CDR1 DFQATT and CDR2 SNEGSKA were looked up in the germline V gene (reference sequence). The CDR3 goes from the cysteine to the phenylalanine over 11 residues. Of the read, only the CDR3 DNA is kept; its 33 bases are in frame from base 1. Here the chain combines TRBV20-1 and TRBJ2-1; no D gene can be assigned with confidence. Sequenced sample: PBMCs. This TCR came from a boy between 5 and 17 years old in good health and CMV-seronegative. The CDR3 is CSAVAGNEQFF. The base sequence is TGCAGCGCCGTAGCCGGGAATGAGCAGTTCTTC.